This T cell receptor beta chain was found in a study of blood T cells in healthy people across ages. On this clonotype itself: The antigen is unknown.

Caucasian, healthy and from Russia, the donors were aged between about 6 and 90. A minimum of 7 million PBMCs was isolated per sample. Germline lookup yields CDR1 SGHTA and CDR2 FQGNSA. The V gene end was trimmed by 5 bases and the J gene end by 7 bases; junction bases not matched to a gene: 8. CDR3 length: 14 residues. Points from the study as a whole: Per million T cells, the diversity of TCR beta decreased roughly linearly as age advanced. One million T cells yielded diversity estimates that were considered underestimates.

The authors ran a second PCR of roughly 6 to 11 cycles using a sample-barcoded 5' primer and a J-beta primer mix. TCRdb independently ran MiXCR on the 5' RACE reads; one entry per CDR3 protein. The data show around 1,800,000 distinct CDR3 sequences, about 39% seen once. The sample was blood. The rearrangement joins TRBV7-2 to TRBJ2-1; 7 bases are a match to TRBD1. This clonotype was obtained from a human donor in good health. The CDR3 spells CASSPGTEQNEQFF. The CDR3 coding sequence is TGTGCCAGCAGCCCCGGGACAGAGCAAAATGAGCAGTTCTTC. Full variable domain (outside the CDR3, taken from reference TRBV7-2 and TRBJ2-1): GAGVSQSPSNKVTEKGKDVELRCDPISGHTALYWYRQSLGQGLEFLIYFQGNSAPDKSGLPSDRFSAERTGGSVSTLTIQRTQQEDSAVYLCASSPGTEQNEQFFGPGTRLTVL.